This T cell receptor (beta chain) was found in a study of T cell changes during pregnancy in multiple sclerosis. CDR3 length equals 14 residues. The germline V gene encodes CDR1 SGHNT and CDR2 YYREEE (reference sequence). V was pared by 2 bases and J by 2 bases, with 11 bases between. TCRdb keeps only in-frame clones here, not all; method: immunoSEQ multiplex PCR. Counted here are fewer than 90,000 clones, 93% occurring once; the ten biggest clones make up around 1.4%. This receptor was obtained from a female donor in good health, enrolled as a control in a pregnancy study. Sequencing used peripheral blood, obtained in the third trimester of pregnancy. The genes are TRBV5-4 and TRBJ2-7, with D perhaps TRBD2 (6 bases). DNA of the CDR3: TGTGCCAGCAGCTTCCCGGGAGAGACCTACGAGCAGTACTTC. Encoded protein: CASSFPGETYEQYF.